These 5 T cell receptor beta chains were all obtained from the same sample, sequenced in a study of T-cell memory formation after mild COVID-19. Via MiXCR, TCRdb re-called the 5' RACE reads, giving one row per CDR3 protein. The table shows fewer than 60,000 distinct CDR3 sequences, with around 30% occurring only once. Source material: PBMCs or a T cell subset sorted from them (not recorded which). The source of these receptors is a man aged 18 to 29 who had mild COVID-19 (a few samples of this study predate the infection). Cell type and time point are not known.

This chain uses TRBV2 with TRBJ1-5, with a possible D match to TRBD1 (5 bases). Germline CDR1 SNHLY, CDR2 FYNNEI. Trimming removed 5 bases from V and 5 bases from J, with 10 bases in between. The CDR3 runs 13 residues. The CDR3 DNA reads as TGTGCCAGCAGTCTTTGGGGGGATCAGCCCCAGCATTTT. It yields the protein CASSLWGDQPQHF.

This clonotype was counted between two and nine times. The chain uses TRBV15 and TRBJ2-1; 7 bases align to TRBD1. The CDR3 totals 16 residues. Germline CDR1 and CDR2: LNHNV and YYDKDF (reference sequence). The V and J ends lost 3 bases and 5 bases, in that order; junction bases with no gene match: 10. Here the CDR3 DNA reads TGTGCCACCAGCAGCGTCGACAGGGCGGATCACAATGAGCAGTTCTTC. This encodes CATSSVDRADHNEQFF.

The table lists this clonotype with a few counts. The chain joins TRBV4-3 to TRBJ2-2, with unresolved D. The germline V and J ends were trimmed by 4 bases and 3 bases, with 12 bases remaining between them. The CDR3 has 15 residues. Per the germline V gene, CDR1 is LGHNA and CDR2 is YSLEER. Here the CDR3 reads CASSPGIVYTGELFF. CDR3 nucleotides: TGCGCCAGCAGCCCCGGAATTGTGTACACCGGGGAGCTGTTTTTT.

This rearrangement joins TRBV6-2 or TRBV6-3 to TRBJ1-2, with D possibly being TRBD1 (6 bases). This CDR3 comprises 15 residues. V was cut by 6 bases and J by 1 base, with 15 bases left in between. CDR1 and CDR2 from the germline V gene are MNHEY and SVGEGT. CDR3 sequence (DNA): TGTGCCAGCAGGAACCGGGACATTCTTAACTATGGCTACACCTTC. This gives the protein CASRNRDILNYGYTF.

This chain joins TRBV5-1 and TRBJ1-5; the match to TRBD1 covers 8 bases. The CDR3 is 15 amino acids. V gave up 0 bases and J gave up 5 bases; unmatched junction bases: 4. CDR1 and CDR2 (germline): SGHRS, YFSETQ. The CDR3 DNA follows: TGCGCCAGCAGCTTGGCCGGGACAGGCGATCAGCCCCAGCATTTT. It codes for CASSLAGTGDQPQHF.